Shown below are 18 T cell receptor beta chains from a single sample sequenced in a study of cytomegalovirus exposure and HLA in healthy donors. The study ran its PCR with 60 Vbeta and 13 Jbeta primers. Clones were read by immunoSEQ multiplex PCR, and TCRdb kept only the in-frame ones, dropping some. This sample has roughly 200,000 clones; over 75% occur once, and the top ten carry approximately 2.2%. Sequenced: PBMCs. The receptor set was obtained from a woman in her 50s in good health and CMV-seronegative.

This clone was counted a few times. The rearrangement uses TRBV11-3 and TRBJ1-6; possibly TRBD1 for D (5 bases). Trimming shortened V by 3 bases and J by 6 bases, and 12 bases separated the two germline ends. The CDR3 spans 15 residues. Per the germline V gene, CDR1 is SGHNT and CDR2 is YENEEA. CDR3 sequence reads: CASSFDSQVNSPLHF. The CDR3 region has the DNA TGTGCCAGCAGCTTCGATTCACAGGTTAATTCACCCCTCCACTTT.

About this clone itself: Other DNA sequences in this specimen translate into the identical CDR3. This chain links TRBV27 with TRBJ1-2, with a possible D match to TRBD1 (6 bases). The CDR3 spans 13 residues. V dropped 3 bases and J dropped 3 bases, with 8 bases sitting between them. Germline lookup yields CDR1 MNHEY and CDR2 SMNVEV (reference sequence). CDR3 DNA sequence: TGTGCCAGCAGTTTGCAGGGGTACTATGGCTACACCTTC. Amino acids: CASSLQGYYGYTF.

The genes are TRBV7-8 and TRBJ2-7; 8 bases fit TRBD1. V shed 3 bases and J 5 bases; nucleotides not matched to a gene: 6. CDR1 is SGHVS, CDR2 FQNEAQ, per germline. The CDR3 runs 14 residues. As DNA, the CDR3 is TGTGCCAGCAGCTTCCGGGACAGGTTGGACGAGCAGTACTTC. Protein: CASSFRDRLDEQYF.

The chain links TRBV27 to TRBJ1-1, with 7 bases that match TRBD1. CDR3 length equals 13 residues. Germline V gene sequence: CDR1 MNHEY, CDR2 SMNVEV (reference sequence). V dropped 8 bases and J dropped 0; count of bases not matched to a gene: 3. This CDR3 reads CASQQGLNTEAFF. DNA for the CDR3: TGTGCCAGCCAACAGGGGCTGAACACTGAAGCTTTCTTT.

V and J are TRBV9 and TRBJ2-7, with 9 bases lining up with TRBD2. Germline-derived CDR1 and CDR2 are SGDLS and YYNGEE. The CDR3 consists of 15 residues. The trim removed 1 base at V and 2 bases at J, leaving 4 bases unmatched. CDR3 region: CASSVSAGGAYEQYF. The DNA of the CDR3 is TGTGCCAGCAGCGTATCGGCGGGAGGGGCCTACGAGCAGTACTTC.

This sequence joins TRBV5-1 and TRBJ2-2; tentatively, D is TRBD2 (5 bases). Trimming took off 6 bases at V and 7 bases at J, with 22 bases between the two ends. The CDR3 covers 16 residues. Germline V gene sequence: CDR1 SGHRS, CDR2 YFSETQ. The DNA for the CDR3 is TGCGCCAGCACCTTTTCCTTGTCGGGGATCGACGGGGAGCTGTTTTTT. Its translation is CASTFSLSGIDGELFF.

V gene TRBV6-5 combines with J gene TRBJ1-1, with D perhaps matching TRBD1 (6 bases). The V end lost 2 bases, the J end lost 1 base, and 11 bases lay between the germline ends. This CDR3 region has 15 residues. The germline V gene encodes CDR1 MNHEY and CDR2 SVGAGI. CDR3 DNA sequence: TGTGCCAGCAGTTACGAGGGGGTCACGAACACTGAAGCTTTCTTT. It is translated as CASSYEGVTNTEAFF.

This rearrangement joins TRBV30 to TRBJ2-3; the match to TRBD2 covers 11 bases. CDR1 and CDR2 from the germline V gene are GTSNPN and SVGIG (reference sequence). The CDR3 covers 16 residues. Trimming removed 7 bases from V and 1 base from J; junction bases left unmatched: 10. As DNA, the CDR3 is TGTGCCTTGAAGACTAGCGGGGTTTTGGGCACAGATACGCAGTATTTT. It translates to CALKTSGVLGTDTQYF.

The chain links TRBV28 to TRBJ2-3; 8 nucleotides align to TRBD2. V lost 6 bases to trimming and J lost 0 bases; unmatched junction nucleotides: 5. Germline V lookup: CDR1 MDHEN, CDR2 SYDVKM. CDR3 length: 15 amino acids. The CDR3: CASRFSGVSTDTQYF. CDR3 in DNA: TGTGCCAGCAGGTTTAGCGGGGTTAGCACAGATACGCAGTATTTT.

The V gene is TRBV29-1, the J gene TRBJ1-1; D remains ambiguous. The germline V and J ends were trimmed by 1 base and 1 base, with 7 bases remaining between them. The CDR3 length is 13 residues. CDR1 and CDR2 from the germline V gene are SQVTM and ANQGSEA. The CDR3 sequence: CSVEGGTNTEAFF. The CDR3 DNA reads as TGCAGCGTTGAAGGAGGCACGAACACTGAAGCTTTCTTT.

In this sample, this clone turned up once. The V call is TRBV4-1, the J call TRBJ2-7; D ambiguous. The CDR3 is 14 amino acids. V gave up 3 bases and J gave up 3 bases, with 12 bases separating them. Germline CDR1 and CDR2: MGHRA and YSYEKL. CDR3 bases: TGCGCCAGCAGCCAGGGCCCCCAGCACTACGAGCAGTACTTC. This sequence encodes CASSQGPQHYEQYF.

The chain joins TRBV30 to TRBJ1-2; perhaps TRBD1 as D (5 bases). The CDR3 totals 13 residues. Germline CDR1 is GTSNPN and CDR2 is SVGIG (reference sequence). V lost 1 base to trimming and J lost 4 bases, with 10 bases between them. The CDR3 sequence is CAWSGGLLYGYTF. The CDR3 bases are TGTGCCTGGAGTGGGGGACTGCTCTATGGCTACACCTTC.

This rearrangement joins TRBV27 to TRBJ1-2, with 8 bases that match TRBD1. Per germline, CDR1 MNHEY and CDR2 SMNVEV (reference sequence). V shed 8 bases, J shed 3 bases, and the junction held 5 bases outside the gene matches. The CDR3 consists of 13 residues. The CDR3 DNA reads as TGTGCCAGCGGCCCGGACAGGGACTATGGCTACACCTTC. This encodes CASGPDRDYGYTF.

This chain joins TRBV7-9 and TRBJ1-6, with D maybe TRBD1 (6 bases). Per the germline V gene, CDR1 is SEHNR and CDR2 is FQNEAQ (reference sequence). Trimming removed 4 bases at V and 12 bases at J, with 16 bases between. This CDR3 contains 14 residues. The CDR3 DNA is TGTGCCAGCAGCTCGCCTGGGGGCCCAGGACCCCTCCACTTT. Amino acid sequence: CASSSPGGPGPLHF.

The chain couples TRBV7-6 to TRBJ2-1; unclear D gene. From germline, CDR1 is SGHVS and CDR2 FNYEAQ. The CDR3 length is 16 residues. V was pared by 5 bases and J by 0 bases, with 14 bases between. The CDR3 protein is CASSHLITSSYNEQFF. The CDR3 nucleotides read TGTGCCAGCAGCCACCTTATAACAAGCTCCTACAATGAGCAGTTCTTC.

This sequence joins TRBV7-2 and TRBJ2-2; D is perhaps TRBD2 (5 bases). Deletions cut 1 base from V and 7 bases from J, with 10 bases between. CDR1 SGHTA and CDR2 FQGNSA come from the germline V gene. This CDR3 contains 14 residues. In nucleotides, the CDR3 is TGTGCCAGCAGCTTAGTTCTAGCCGGCGGGGAGCTGTTTTTT. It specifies CASSLVLAGGELFF.

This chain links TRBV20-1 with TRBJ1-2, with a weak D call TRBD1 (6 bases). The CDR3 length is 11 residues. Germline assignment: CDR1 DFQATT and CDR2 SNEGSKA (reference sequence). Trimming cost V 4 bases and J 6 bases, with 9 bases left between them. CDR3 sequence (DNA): TGCAGTGCTACCTACAGGGATGGCTACACCTTC. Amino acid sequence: CSATYRDGYTF.

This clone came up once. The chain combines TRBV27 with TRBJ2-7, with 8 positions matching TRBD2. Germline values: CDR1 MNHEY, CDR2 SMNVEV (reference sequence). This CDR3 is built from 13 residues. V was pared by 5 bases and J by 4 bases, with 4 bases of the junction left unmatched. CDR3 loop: CASSPGGEYEQYF. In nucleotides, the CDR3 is TGTGCCAGCAGTCCCGGGGGGGAATACGAGCAGTACTTC.